Described below is a single T cell receptor (beta chain) sequence and its context. The data stem from a study of blood T cells in healthy people across ages. CDR1 and CDR2 (germline): SQVTM, ANQGSEA. The CDR3 covers 12 residues. A J-beta primer mix and a sample-barcoded 5' primer were used in a second PCR of about 7 to 11 cycles. TCRdb processed the 5' RACE reads anew with MiXCR; each CDR3 protein has one entry. The sample has about 1.4 million distinct CDR3 sequences, approximately 60% seen once. This TCR came from a young man in good health. The sequenced sample consisted of blood. The chain uses TRBV29-1 and TRBJ2-7, with a weak D call TRBD2 (5 bases). The J call is doubtful: the DNA matches TRBJ2-5 better. This chain's CDR3 is CSVEEGSGTQYF. The CDR3 region has the DNA TGCAGCGTTGAAGAAGGGAGTGGGACCCAGTACTTC.